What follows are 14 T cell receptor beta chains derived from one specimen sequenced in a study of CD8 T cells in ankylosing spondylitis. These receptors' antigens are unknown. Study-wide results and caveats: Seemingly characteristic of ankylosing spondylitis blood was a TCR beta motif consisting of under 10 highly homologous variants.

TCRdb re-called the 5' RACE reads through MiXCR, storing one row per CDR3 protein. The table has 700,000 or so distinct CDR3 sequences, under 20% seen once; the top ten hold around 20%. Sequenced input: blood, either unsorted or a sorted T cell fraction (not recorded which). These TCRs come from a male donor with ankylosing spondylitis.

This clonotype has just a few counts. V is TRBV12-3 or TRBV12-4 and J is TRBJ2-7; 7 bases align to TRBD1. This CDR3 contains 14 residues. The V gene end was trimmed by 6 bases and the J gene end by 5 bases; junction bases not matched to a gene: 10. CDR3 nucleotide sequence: TGTGCCAGCAGCACTATGACAGGGTCGGACGAGCAGTACTTC. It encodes CASSTMTGSDEQYF.

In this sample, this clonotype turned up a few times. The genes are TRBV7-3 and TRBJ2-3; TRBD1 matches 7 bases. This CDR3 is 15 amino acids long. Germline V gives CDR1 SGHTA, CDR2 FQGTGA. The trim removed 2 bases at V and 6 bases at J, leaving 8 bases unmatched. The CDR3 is CASSLGTDFLDTQYF. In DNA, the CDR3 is TGTGCCAGCAGCTTAGGGACAGACTTTCTGGATACGCAGTATTTT.

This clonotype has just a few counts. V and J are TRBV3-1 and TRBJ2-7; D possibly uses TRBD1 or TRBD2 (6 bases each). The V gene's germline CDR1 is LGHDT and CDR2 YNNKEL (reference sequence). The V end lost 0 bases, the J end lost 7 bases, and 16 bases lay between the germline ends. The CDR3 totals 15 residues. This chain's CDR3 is CASSQEYPGASEQYF. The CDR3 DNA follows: TGTGCCAGCAGCCAAGAGTATCCGGGGGCGAGTGAGCAGTACTTC.

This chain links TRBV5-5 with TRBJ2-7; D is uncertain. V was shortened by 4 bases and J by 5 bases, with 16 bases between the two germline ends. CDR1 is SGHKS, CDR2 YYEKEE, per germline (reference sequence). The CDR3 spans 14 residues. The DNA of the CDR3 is TGTGCCAGCAGCCGAGCTCAAGCTAGGGACGAGCAGTACTTC. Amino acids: CASSRAQARDEQYF.

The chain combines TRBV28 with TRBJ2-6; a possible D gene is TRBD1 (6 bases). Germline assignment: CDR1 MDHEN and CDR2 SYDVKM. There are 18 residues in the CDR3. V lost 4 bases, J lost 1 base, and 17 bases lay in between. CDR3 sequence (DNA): TGTGCCAGCAGTTCCCCACAGGGCCCTCGGTCTGGGGCCAACGTCCTGACTTTC. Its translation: CASSSPQGPRSGANVLTF.

The CDR3 protein is CSALKTSGTKQFF. As DNA, the CDR3 is TGCAGTGCCCTCAAAACTAGCGGGACTAAGCAGTTCTTC. V gene TRBV20-1 combines with J gene TRBJ2-1; 10 bases map to TRBD2. Germline V gene data show CDR1 as DFQATT and CDR2 as SNEGSKA (reference sequence). V trimming: 6 bases; J trimming: 11 bases; junction bases outside the gene matches: 10. This CDR3 comprises 13 residues.

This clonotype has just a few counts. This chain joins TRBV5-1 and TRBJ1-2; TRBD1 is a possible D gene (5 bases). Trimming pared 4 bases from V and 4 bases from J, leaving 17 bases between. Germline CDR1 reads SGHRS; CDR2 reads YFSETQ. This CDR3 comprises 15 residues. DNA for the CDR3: TGCGCCAGCAGCCTTAATCCGGACATTTTCTATGGCTACACCTTC. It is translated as CASSLNPDIFYGYTF.

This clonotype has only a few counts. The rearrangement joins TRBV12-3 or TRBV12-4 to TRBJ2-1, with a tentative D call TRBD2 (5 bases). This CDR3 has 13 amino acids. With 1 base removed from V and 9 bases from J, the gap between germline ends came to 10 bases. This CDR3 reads CASSLGLTGEQFF. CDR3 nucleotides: TGTGCCAGCAGTTTAGGACTAACGGGTGAGCAGTTCTTC.

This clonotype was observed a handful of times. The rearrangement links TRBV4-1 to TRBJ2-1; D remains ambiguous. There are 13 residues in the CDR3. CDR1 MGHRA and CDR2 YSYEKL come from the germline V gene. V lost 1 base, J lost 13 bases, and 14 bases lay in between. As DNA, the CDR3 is TGCGCCAGCAGCCAAGGGGGTTTTAGACTCCAGTTCTTC. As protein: CASSQGGFRLQFF.

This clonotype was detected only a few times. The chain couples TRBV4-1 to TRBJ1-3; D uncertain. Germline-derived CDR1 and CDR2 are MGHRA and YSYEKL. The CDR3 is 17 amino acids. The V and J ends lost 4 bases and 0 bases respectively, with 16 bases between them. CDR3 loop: CASSPPAKDRSGNTIYF. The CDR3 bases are TGCGCCAGCAGCCCCCCTGCGAAGGACCGCTCTGGAAACACCATATATTTT.

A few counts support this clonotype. CDR3: CASSEWGGGANEKLFF. The CDR3 region has the DNA TGTGCCAGCAGTGAATGGGGTGGAGGGGCTAATGAAAAACTGTTTTTT. The genes are TRBV2 and TRBJ1-4, with D perhaps matching TRBD1 (5 bases). The CDR3 contains 16 residues. Germline V lookup: CDR1 SNHLY, CDR2 FYNNEI. Between the trimmed V and J ends, which lost 2 bases and 3 bases, there was a span of 13 bases.

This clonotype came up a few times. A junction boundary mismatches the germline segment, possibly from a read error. CDR3 DNA sequence: TGTGCCAGCACCTTGTTATCTCGGACCGCCCACGAGCAGTACTTC. This gives the protein CASTLLSRTAHEQYF. This rearrangement joins TRBV5-6 to TRBJ2-7; D is unresolved. Looked up from germline, CDR1 is SGHDT and CDR2 is YYEEEE. The CDR3 runs to 15 residues. The variable domain in full, with the rest retrieved from reference TRBV5-6 and TRBJ2-7, is DAGVTQSPTHLIKTRGQQVTLRCSPKSGHDTVSWYQQALGQGPQFIFQYYEEEERQRGNFPDRFSGHQFPNYSSELNVNALLLGDSALYLCASTLLSRTAHEQYFGPGTRLTVT.

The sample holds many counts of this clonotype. The CDR3 loop is CASSDLADKSGEQFF. The CDR3 coding sequence is TGTGCCAGCAGTGACCTAGCGGACAAGTCGGGTGAGCAGTTCTTC. This chain uses TRBV25-1 with TRBJ2-1; the match to TRBD2 covers 7 bases. The CDR3 contains 15 residues. V trimming: 3 bases; J trimming: 9 bases; junction bases outside the gene matches: 11. Germline V gene sequence: CDR1 MGHDK, CDR2 SYGVNS. The full variable domain, rest sourced from reference TRBV25-1 and TRBJ2-1, is EADIYQTPRYLVIGTGKKITLECSQTMGHDKMYWYQQDPGMELHLIHYSYGVNSTEKGDLSSESTVSRIRTEHFPLTLESARPSHTSQYLCASSDLADKSGEQFFGPGTRLTVL.

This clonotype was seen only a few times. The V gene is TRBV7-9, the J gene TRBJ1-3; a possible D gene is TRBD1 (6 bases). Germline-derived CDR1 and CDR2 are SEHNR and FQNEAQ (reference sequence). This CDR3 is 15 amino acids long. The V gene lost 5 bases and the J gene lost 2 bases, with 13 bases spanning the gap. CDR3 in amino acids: CASSDSGTTGNTIYF. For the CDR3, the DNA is TGTGCCAGCAGCGACTCCGGGACAACTGGAAACACCATATATTTT.